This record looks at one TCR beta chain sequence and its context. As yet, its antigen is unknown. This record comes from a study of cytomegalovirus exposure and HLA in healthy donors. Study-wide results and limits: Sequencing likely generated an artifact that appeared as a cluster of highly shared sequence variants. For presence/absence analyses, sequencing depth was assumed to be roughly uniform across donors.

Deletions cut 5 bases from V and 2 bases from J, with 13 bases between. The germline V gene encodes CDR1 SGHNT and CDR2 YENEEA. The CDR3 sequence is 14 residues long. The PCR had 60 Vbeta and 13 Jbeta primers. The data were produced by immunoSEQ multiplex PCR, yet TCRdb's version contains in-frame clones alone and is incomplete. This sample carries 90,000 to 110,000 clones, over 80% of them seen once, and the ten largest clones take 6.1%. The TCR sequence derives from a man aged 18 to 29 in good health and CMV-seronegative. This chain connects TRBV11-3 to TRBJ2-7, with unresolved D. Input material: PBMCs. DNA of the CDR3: TGTGCCAGCAGCCCCTGGTCGGAGCCCTACGAGCAGTACTTC. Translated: CASSPWSEPYEQYF.